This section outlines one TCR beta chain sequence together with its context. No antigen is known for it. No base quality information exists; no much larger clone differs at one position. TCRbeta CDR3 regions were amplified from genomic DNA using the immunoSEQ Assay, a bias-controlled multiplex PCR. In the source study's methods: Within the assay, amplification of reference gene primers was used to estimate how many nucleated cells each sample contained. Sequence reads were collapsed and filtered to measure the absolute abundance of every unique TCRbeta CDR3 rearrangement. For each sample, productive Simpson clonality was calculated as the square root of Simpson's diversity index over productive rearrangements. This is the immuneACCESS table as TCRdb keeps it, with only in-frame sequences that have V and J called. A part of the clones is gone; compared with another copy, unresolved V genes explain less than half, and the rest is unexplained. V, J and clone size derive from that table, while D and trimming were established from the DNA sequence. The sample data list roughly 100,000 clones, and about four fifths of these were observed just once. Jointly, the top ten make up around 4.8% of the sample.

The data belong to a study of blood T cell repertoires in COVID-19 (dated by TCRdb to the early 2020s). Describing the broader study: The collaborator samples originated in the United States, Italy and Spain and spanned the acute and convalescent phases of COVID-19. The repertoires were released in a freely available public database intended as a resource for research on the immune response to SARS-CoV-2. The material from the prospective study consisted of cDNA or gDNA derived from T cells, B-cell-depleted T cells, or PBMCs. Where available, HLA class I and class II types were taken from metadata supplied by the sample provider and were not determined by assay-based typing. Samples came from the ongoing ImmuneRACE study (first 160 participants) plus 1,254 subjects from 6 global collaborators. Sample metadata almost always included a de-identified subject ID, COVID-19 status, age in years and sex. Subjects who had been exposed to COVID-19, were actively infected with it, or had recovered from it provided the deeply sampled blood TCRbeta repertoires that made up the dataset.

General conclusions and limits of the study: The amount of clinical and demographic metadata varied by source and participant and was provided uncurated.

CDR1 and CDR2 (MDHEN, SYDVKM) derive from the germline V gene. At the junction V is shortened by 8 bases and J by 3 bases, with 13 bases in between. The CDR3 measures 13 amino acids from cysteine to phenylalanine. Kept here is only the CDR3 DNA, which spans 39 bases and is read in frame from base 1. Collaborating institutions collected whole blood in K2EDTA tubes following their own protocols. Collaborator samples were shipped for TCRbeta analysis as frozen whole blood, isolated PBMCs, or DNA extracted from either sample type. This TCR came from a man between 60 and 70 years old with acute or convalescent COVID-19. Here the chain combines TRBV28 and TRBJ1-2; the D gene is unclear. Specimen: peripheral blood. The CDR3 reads CASHTGWDYGYTF. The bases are TGTGCCAGCCACACCGGGTGGGACTATGGCTACACCTTC.